What follows are 30 T cell receptor beta chains derived from one specimen sequenced in a study of blood T cell repertoires in COVID-19. Here immunoSEQ multiplex PCR was the method, and the copy in TCRdb shows in-frame clones only, minus some. Among almost 200,000 clones listed, roughly 77% were seen once. Sequencing input: peripheral blood. The receptors originated from a woman aged 40-49 years with COVID-19, enrolled during active disease.

This rearrangement joins TRBV28 to TRBJ2-2; 14 bases line up with TRBD2. Germline V gives CDR1 MDHEN, CDR2 SYDVKM. The V gene end was trimmed by 2 bases and the J gene end by 7 bases; junction bases not matched to a gene: 3. This CDR3 has 16 residues. The CDR3 DNA reads TGTGCCAGCAGTTTAGTGACTAGCGGGAGGGTCGGGGAGCTGTTTTTT. Amino acids: CASSLVTSGRVGELFF.

This clone was found once. V usage is TRBV5-1 and J usage is TRBJ2-5; the match to TRBD2 covers 7 bases. V gave up 4 bases and J gave up 5 bases; unmatched junction bases: 8. In germline, CDR1 is SGHRS, CDR2 YFSETQ. The CDR3 runs to 14 residues. The CDR3 sequence is CASSPQVGGETQYF. In DNA form, the CDR3 reads TGCGCCAGCAGCCCCCAGGTCGGGGGGGAGACCCAGTACTTC. The whole variable domain, remainder taken from reference TRBV5-1 and TRBJ2-5, is KAGVTQTPRYLIKTRGQQVTLSCSPISGHRSVSWYQQTPGQGLQFLFEYFSETQRNKGNFPGRFSGRQFSNSRSEMNVSTLELGDSALYLCASSPQVGGETQYFGPGTRLLVL.

The rearrangement joins TRBV19 to TRBJ1-4; 10 positions match TRBD1. The germline gives CDR1 LNHDA, CDR2 SQIVND (reference sequence). The length of the CDR3 is 15 residues. V gave up 5 bases and J gave up 6 bases; unmatched junction bases: 6. The CDR3 nucleotides read TGTGCCAGTAGTCTCGACAGGGGGCCAGATGAAAAACTGTTTTTT. Residues: CASSLDRGPDEKLFF.

This rearrangement joins TRBV6-5 to TRBJ1-2, with 7 bases aligning to TRBD1. The junction had 2 bases not matched to a gene; V was cut back by 3 bases and J by 7 bases. The CDR3 is 12 amino acids. The germline gives CDR1 MNHEY, CDR2 SVGAGI. The CDR3 is CASSYEGAGYTF. In DNA, the CDR3 is TGTGCCAGCAGTTATGAGGGGGCTGGCTACACCTTC.

This clone appeared a single time. The rearrangement joins TRBV2 to TRBJ2-7, with TRBD2 matching over 12 bases. Germline V lookup: CDR1 SNHLY, CDR2 FYNNEI. The V and J ends lost 5 bases and 9 bases, in that order; junction bases with no gene match: 8. The CDR3 extends over 14 amino acids. CDR3 nucleotide sequence: TGTGCCAGCAGTTCCGGGACTAGCGGGCGCAGGCAGTACTTC. Translation gives CASSSGTSGRRQYF.

The V and J genes are TRBV5-4 and TRBJ2-1; 10 bases fit TRBD2. The CDR3 loop spans 15 amino acids. V gave up 2 bases and J gave up 6 bases; unmatched junction bases: 5. Germline-derived CDR1 and CDR2 are SGHNT and YYREEE (reference sequence). This CDR3 is CASSLTSGTFNEQFF. CDR3 bases: TGTGCCAGCAGCTTAACTAGCGGGACTTTCAATGAGCAGTTCTTC.

The chain employs TRBV30 and TRBJ1-6; 10 nucleotides align to TRBD1. This CDR3 is built from 13 residues. The V gene end was trimmed by 7 bases and the J gene end by 8 bases; junction bases not matched to a gene: 5. Germline V CDR1 and CDR2: GTSNPN, SVGIG (reference sequence). The CDR3 DNA is TGTGCCTCTTCGGGACAGGGGTATTCACCCCTCCACTTT. Translating gives CASSGQGYSPLHF.

This chain connects TRBV7-9 to TRBJ1-1; 8 nucleotides line up with TRBD1. The CDR3 totals 15 residues. Looked up from germline, CDR1 is SEHNR and CDR2 is FQNEAQ (reference sequence). V shed 1 base, J shed 7 bases, and the junction held 8 bases outside the gene matches. In nucleotides, the CDR3 is TGTGCCAGCAGCTTAGAGGGGGGGACAGGACGTGAAGCTTTCTTT. It encodes CASSLEGGTGREAFF.

The rearrangement uses TRBV5-1 and TRBJ2-3, with 13 positions matching TRBD2. CDR3 length: 17 amino acids. The germline V gene has CDR1 SGHRS and CDR2 YFSETQ. Trimming at V came to 2 bases and at J to 4 bases, leaving 7 bases not matched to a gene. The CDR3 nucleotides read TGCGCCAGCAGCTTCCAAGGGACTAGCGGGATAGCAGATACGCAGTATTTT. It yields the protein CASSFQGTSGIADTQYF.

This clone was counted a single time. The V gene is TRBV23-1, the J gene TRBJ2-2; 7 nucleotides match TRBD2. TRBV23-1 carries the ORF label, with uncertain function. V lost 3 bases to trimming and J lost 3 bases; unmatched junction nucleotides: 7. The CDR3 is 16 amino acids. The CDR3 region is CASSHSGRVDTGELFF. In DNA, the CDR3 is TGCGCCAGCAGTCACTCGGGGAGGGTCGACACCGGGGAGCTGTTTTTT.

This clone was seen a single time. CDR3 DNA sequence: TGCAGCGCACAGGGTGGTTCTCTCGGAGATACGCAGTATTTT. This gives the protein CSAQGGSLGDTQYF. The V gene is TRBV29-1, the J gene TRBJ2-3; D is possibly TRBD1 (6 bases). Germline CDR1 SQVTM, CDR2 ANQGSEA. Trimming took 7 bases from V and 5 from J, leaving 19 bases between them. The CDR3 length is 14 residues.

This sequence joins TRBV10-3 and TRBJ2-3; 11 bases match TRBD2. The CDR3 has 18 residues. CDR1 is ENHRY and CDR2 is SYGVKD in the germline V gene. With 0 bases clipped from V and 7 bases from J, the junction kept 12 bases outside the gene matches. The CDR3 DNA is TGTGCCATCAGTGAGTCGATGGCCGGGCTAGCGGGGGGAAATACGCAGTATTTT. Its translation: CAISESMAGLAGGNTQYF.

The chain joins TRBV7-9 to TRBJ1-1; D may be TRBD1 (6 bases). Germline loops: CDR1 SEHNR, CDR2 FQNEAQ (reference sequence). This CDR3 region has 15 residues. With 1 base removed from V and 4 bases from J, the gap between germline ends came to 13 bases. CDR3 amino acids: CASSLEAGAGTEAFF. The CDR3 DNA reads TGTGCCAGCAGCTTAGAAGCAGGGGCGGGCACTGAAGCTTTCTTT.

V is TRBV7-6 and J is TRBJ2-7, with D possibly TRBD1 on 6 matching bases. Germline CDR1 and CDR2: SGHVS and FNYEAQ. CDR3 size: 17 residues. Between the trimmed V and J ends, which lost 5 bases and 0 bases, there was a span of 20 bases. The CDR3 loop is CASSPNPWTVSSYEQYF. Here the CDR3 DNA reads TGTGCCAGCAGCCCGAATCCCTGGACAGTGAGCTCCTACGAGCAGTACTTC.

The J gene is TRBJ2-7, the V gene TRBV7-6; TRBD2 agrees at 9 bases. V lost 5 bases, J lost 0 bases, and 8 bases stayed unmatched. Germline-derived CDR1 and CDR2 are SGHVS and FNYEAQ. The CDR3 spans 16 residues. CDR3 in DNA: TGTGCCAGCAGCGTCGGCGGGAGGGGAAGCTCCTACGAGCAGTACTTC. As protein: CASSVGGRGSSYEQYF.

This rearrangement joins TRBV27 to TRBJ2-5, with TRBD2 matching over 7 bases. Germline V CDR1 and CDR2: MNHEY, SMNVEV (reference sequence). This CDR3 contains 16 residues. Trimming removed 3 bases from V and 4 bases from J; junction bases left unmatched: 11. The CDR3 nucleotides are TGTGCCAGCAGTTTCCGATCTGCAGCGGGAAGAGAGACCCAGTACTTC. Translating gives CASSFRSAAGRETQYF.

The chain combines TRBV6-5 with TRBJ1-1; unclear D gene. The CDR3 runs to 15 residues. Trimming removed 0 bases from V and 0 bases from J, with 8 bases in between. Germline CDR1 MNHEY, CDR2 SVGAGI. CDR3 DNA sequence: TGTGCCAGCAGTTACTCCGGGGATTTGAACACTGAAGCTTTCTTT. Translated: CASSYSGDLNTEAFF.

The chain carries TRBV6-5 and TRBJ2-2; no reliable D call. Trimming left V 6 bases short and J 2 bases short, with 13 bases between. Germline CDR1 MNHEY, CDR2 SVGAGI. The CDR3 contains 15 residues. The CDR3 region has the DNA TGTGCCAGCAGATCTAGAGACCTCAACACCGGGGAGCTGTTTTTT. This translates into CASRSRDLNTGELFF.

This clone occurred many times. This chain connects TRBV5-1 to TRBJ1-4, with D possibly matching TRBD1 (5 bases). The CDR3 has 15 amino acids. Germline CDR1 and CDR2: SGHRS and YFSETQ. The germline V and J ends were trimmed by 4 bases and 0 bases, with 10 bases remaining between them. The CDR3 DNA follows: TGCGCCAGCAGCAGAGACAGCCCAACTAATGAAAAACTGTTTTTT. Translating it yields CASSRDSPTNEKLFF.

V gene TRBV5-1 combines with J gene TRBJ1-6, with a possible D match to TRBD1 (5 bases). There are 15 residues in the CDR3. V gave up 4 bases and J gave up 8 bases, with 16 bases separating them. From germline, CDR1 is SGHRS and CDR2 YFSETQ. CDR3 nucleotides: TGCGCCAGCAGCGGAGGGCCCGGGACGTATTCACCCCTCCACTTT. The encoded protein is CASSGGPGTYSPLHF.

Only one count was recorded for this clone. The V call is TRBV9, the J call TRBJ1-3; a weak D match, TRBD1 (6 bases). This CDR3 contains 15 residues. Germline V CDR1 and CDR2: SGDLS, YYNGEE. The ends were cut back, 0 bases at V and 2 bases at J, with 9 bases in the middle. The CDR3 DNA sequence: TGTGCCAGCAGCGTAGCTTCAGGGGCTGGAAACACCATATATTTT. This encodes CASSVASGAGNTIYF.

The genes are TRBV5-4 and TRBJ1-1; no reliable D call. Germline V gene sequence: CDR1 SGHNT, CDR2 YYREEE (reference sequence). This CDR3 spans 13 amino acids. Trimming removed 4 bases at V and 1 base at J, with 8 bases between. CDR3 loop: CASSISTNTEAFF. Written as DNA, the CDR3 is TGTGCCAGCAGCATCAGTACGAACACTGAAGCTTTCTTT.

This rearrangement joins TRBV6-1 to TRBJ1-4, with D possibly TRBD1 on 5 matching bases. Germline CDR1 reads MNHNS; CDR2 reads SASEGT. Trimming removed 2 bases from V and 12 bases from J, with 22 bases in between. The CDR3 runs 16 residues. The CDR3 region is CASSEPVDSPRSELFF. Here the CDR3 DNA reads TGTGCCAGCAGTGAACCTGTCGACAGCCCCAGGTCGGAACTGTTTTTT.

V gene TRBV25-1 combines with J gene TRBJ2-7, with a possible D match to TRBD2 (6 bases). Germline assignment: CDR1 MGHDK and CDR2 SYGVNS. The ends were cut back, 1 base at V and 4 bases at J, with 20 bases in the middle. The CDR3 loop spans 17 amino acids. In DNA, the CDR3 is TGTGCCAGCAGTGAATCACGCAGTTCCTATCGGGGGTACGAGCAGTACTTC. Its translation is CASSESRSSYRGYEQYF.

The chain links TRBV5-4 to TRBJ2-3; 9 bases match TRBD2. CDR1 and CDR2 from the germline V gene are SGHNT and YYREEE (reference sequence). Losses at the gene ends were 2 bases for V and 7 bases for J; bases not matched to a gene: 5. The CDR3 has 14 residues. The CDR3 region is CASSLVGTSNTQYF. The CDR3 coding sequence is TGTGCCAGCAGCTTAGTCGGGACTAGCAATACGCAGTATTTT.

This clone is a singleton in its sample. V usage is TRBV6-5 and J usage is TRBJ1-5; maybe TRBD1 (6 bases). Between the trimmed V and J ends, which lost 5 bases and 3 bases, there was a span of 11 bases. The CDR3 totals 14 residues. Germline-derived CDR1 and CDR2 are MNHEY and SVGAGI. The CDR3 here is CASSRTVDNQPQHF. The DNA for the CDR3 is TGTGCCAGCAGTCGGACAGTCGACAATCAGCCCCAGCATTTT.

The chain joins TRBV4-2 to TRBJ1-3; D remains ambiguous. Germline V CDR1 and CDR2: LGHNA, YNFKEQ. The CDR3 length is 19 residues. Deletions cut 0 bases from V and 0 bases from J, with 18 bases between. The CDR3 coding sequence is TGTGCCAGCAGCCAAGATCGCGGCAGGAGGATCCCCTCTGGAAACACCATATATTTT. Amino acids: CASSQDRGRRIPSGNTIYF.

The gene calls are TRBV6-5 and TRBJ2-1, with 8 bases identical to TRBD2. J lost 0 bases, V lost 2 bases, and 3 bases had no gene match. Germline V gives CDR1 MNHEY, CDR2 SVGAGI. This CDR3 spans 16 amino acids. The DNA of the CDR3 is TGTGCCAGCAGTTACAGCGGGAGCGTCTCCTACAATGAGCAGTTCTTC. Amino acids: CASSYSGSVSYNEQFF.

The chain recombines TRBV5-6 with TRBJ2-1; D might be TRBD2 (7 bases). CDR1 is SGHDT and CDR2 is YYEEEE in the germline V gene. The germline V and J ends were trimmed by 3 bases and 7 bases, with 17 bases remaining between them. The CDR3 loop spans 15 amino acids. CDR3 loop: CASSYRGRGLNEQFF. The DNA of the CDR3 is TGTGCCAGCAGCTATAGGGGGAGGGGGTTAAATGAGCAGTTCTTC.

The gene calls are TRBV7-3 and TRBJ2-3; 7 nucleotides match TRBD2. J lost 0 bases, V lost 3 bases, and 6 bases had no gene match. The CDR3 spans 16 residues. Germline values: CDR1 SGHTA, CDR2 FQGTGA. The CDR3 nucleotides read TGTGCCAGCAGCTTTGGTTCTAGCGGAAGCACAGATACGCAGTATTTT. Translating it yields CASSFGSSGSTDTQYF.